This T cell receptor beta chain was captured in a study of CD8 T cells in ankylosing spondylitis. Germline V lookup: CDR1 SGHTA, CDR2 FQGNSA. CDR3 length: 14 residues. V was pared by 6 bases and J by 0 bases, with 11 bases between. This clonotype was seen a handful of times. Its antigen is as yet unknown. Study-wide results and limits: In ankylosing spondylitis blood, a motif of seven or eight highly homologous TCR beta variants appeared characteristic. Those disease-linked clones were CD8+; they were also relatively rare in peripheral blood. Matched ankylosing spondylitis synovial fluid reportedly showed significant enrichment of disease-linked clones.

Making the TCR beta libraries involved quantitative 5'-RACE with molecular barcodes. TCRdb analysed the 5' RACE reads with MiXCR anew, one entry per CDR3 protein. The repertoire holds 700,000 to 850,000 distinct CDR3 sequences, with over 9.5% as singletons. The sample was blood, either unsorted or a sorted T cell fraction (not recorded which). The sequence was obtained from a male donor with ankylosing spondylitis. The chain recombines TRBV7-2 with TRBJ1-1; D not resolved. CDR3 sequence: CASSKEIMNTEAFF. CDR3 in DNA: TGTGCCAGCAGTAAGGAGATAATGAACACTGAAGCTTTCTTT.